This T cell receptor beta chain appears in the sequencing data of a study of metastatic and nonmetastatic thyroid tumors (TCRdb year 2020). Study-level background: For patients with malignant and with benign thyroid disease, the researchers compared repertoires between peripheral blood samples and tumor or nodule tissue samples. Study-level results and caveats: TCR beta diversity was reported as significantly higher in malignant tumors than in benign nodules, in both blood and tumor samples.

The library relied on PCR. Sequencing took place on an Illumina HiSeq 4000. High-throughput sequencing was used to profile the TCR beta-chain CDR3 region of each patient. The authors' pipeline ran thus. The researchers built a classifier to tell apart papillary thyroid cancer patients with distant metastasis, based on CDR3 differences among clinicopathological groups. The Shannon index was used to assess repertoire diversity, and the Morisita-Horn index was used to assess tumor-blood repertoire similarity. TCRdb handled the public reads itself, with Q25 trimming in fastp and clone calling in MiXCR, and kept productive beta chains. None of the V and J calls come from the authors' own analysis; TCRdb made them. This sample has 30,000 to 45,000 clones in its table, and 25% to 30% of those were observed once. About 11% of the sample belongs to the ten largest clones. This clone is regarded as medium-sized (0.01 to 0.1%). Its antigen is still unknown. No base quality information exists; no much larger clone differs at one position.

Before undergoing thyroid surgery, none of the patients had been given any kind of treatment. Using T-cell receptor beta sequencing, the researchers looked back retrospectively at clinical samples from patients, gathered between the early 2010s and the late 2010s. Per the germline V gene, MDHEN is the CDR1 and SYDVKM is the CDR2. Here V drops 2 bases and J drops 8 bases, and the junction holds 5 bases not matched to any gene. Its CDR3 holds 16 amino acids, cysteine through phenylalanine. Only CDR3 DNA remains: 48 bases, in frame from the first base. This receptor was identified in a male donor with papillary thyroid cancer or a benign thyroid nodule (not recorded which). Some clones in this sample may be carry-over from other donors' samples. The chain is assembled from TRBV28 and TRBJ2-1, with 14 central nucleotides matching TRBD2. The sequencing input was blood. The DNA is TGTGCCAGCAGTTTACTGGGACTAGCGGGAGTCTATGAGCAGTTCTTC. Its translation reads: CASSLLGLAGVYEQFF.